What follows describes a single T cell receptor beta chain. This entry belongs to a study of blood T cells in healthy people across ages. This CDR3 has 10 residues. Germline-derived CDR1 and CDR2 are SNHLY and FYNNEI. Trimming stripped 9 bases from V and 9 bases from J, with 10 bases between. Alongside a J-beta primer mix, a sample-barcoded 5' primer served in a second PCR lasting 7 to 11 cycles. TCRdb processed the 5' RACE reads anew with MiXCR; each CDR3 protein has one entry. The sample contains about 720,000 distinct CDR3 sequences, about 20% of which appear only once. Whenever a sample was processed, at least 6 million PBMCs were isolated.

The chain links TRBV2 to TRBJ2-3, with D perhaps TRBD2 (6 bases). The TCR comes from a man in his 70s in good health. The sequencing sample was made of blood. CDR3 residues: CASVEGTQYF. The CDR3 coding sequence is TGTGCCAGTGTGGAGGGCACGCAGTATTTT.